This is a list of T cell receptor beta chains from one sample in a study of PD-L1 blockade in urothelial cancer. The data were produced by immunoSEQ multiplex PCR, yet TCRdb's version contains in-frame clones alone and is incomplete. Of about 51,000 clones detected, approximately 83% appear once; the ten largest clones hold approximately 16%. Sequencing was performed on PBMCs, taken around atezolizumab (anti-PD-L1) treatment. These receptors came from a man aged 55 to 70 with urothelial cancer. Each CDR3 is given with its conserved first and last residue. The order of the fields is clone size, D gene, J gene, V gene, CDR3 DNA, CDR3 protein. D genes are given only for firm matches. Size tells how often a clone was seen (once, few, many) or the class of an expanded clone, and some rows leave it out.

>-|-|TRBJ1-2|TRBV25-1
TGTGCCAGCAGTGACTTCGGTGGCTACACCTTC
CASSDFGGYTF
>-|-|TRBJ1-5|TRBV4-1
TGCGCCAGCAGCCAAGATATGGGGGGTAGGGGCAATCAGCCCCAGCATTTT
CASSQDMGGRGNQPQHF
>-|TRBD2|TRBJ2-1|TRBV7-9
TGTGCCAGCAGCCGGCGGGGGGGCCGGAATGAGCAGTTCTTC
CASSRRGGRNEQFF
>-|TRBD2|TRBJ2-1|TRBV7-9
TGTGCCAGCAGTCGTCTGCGGGGGACCTACAATGAGCAGTTCTTC
CASSRLRGTYNEQFF
>once|-|TRBJ1-2|TRBV6-1
TGTGCCAGCAGTGATCACGAGGGGAGGTATGGCTACACCTTC
CASSDHEGRYGYTF
>-|-|TRBJ1-4|TRBV7-8
TGTGCCAGCAGCCGGAGCTTAAGTGCAACTAATGAAAAACTGTTTTTT
CASSRSLSATNEKLFF
>-|-|TRBJ1-5|TRBV5-8
TGTGCCAGCAGCTTGGGAGTGGGTTTGACTCAGCATTTT
CASSLGVGLTQHF
>-|-|TRBJ2-3|TRBV16
TGTGCCAGCAGCCGATACAGGGCCTCTGCAGAAACAGATACGCAGTATTTT
CASSRYRASAETDTQYF
>-|-|TRBJ2-3|TRBV7-6
TGTGCCAGCAGCTCCCTCCGACTTAACACAGATACGCAGTATTTT
CASSSLRLNTDTQYF
>-|-|TRBJ1-4|TRBV7-9
TGTGCCAGCAGCGTACAGGGTGGACTGTTTTTT
CASSVQGGLFF
>-|TRBD2|TRBJ2-1|TRBV6-4
TGTGCCAGCAGTGACTCGGGACTAGCGGGCTACAATGAGCAGTTCTTC
CASSDSGLAGYNEQFF
>-|-|TRBJ1-1|TRBV9
TGTGCCAGCAGCGGAGAGTTGATGAACACTGAAGCTTTCTTT
CASSGELMNTEAFF
>-|-|TRBJ2-6|TRBV6-1
TGTGCCAGCAGTGCCGGACAGCACTCTGGGGCCAACGTCCTGACTTTC
CASSAGQHSGANVLTF
>few|-|TRBJ2-7|TRBV5-4
TGTGCCAGCAGCCTGAATGGAGGGAAGGGCGAGCAGTACTTC
CASSLNGGKGEQYF
>-|-|TRBJ1-4|TRBV7-9
TGTGCCAGCAGCTTAAGCAGGGACTCCTCCTCAAGGGAAAAACTGTTTTTT
CASSLSRDSSSREKLFF
>-|TRBD2|TRBJ2-3|TRBV5-1
TGCGCCAGCAGATGGGACCCGGGACTAGCGGGAGGGCCAGGGGATTTT
CASRWDPGLAGGPGDF
>-|TRBD1|TRBJ2-1|TRBV2
TGTGCCAGCACCTGGGACAGATACAATGAGCAGTTCTTC
CASTWDRYNEQFF
>-|-|TRBJ2-2|TRBV19
TGTGCCAGTAGTGGGGGGGCTAGCGGATGGAACACCGGGGAGCTGTTTTTT
CASSGGASGWNTGELFF
>-|TRBD1|TRBJ1-2|TRBV5-4
TGTGCCAGCTCGGACAGGGGTCTTGGCTACACCTTC
CASSDRGLGYTF
>-|-|TRBJ1-2|TRBV14
TGTGCCAGCAGCCAAACTGGGGCACTTCGGTATGGCTACACCTTC
CASSQTGALRYGYTF
>few|TRBD1|TRBJ2-7|TRBV4-2
TGTGCCAGCAGCCCAACCGGGACAGGGTCTAACGAGCAGTACTTC
CASSPTGTGSNEQYF